The T cell receptor beta chain described here comes from a study of CD8+ T cells in alopecia areata. Overall study context: Tofacitinib was taken orally by treated patients, and the dose was 5 to 10 mg twice daily.

Alopecia areata patients provided lesional scalp punch biopsies and peripheral blood, both collected for the study. Using a FACSAria, the CD4+ and CD8+ T cells were sorted from the PBMCs. Study results and caveats: Lesional tissue from the scalp (especially in alopecia totalis/universalis) showed higher clonality than normal scalp.

Reverse transcription of extracted RNA yielded cDNA, which provided the sequencing template. Here immunoSEQ multiplex PCR was the method, and the copy in TCRdb shows in-frame clones only, minus some. The sample holds some 130,000 clones, more than 40% seen once. This clone has more than one count but fewer than ten. The target antigen is unknown. The V gene's germline CDR1 is SGHTA and CDR2 FQGNSA. This CDR3 spans 15 amino acids. V was pared by 2 bases and J by 1 base, with 8 bases between. The source material was CD8+ T cells sorted from blood, sampled at week 0. The V and J genes are TRBV7-2 and TRBJ2-2; tentatively, D is TRBD1 (6 bases). The receptor comes from a human donor with alopecia areata. CDR3 protein: CASSLIQGNTGELFF. In DNA, the CDR3 is TGTGCCAGCAGCTTAATACAGGGGAACACCGGGGAGCTGTTTTTT.